This T cell receptor beta chain is drawn from a study of T cell responses to AZD1222 COVID-19 vaccine. Using immunoSEQ multiplex PCR, the repertoire was profiled, and TCRdb retains in-frame clones only, with some absent. The repertoire has about 82,000 clones, more than 90% of them found once; the top ten carry roughly 4.8%. The germline V gene encodes CDR1 MNHEY and CDR2 SVGAGI. The ends were cut back, 7 bases at V and 4 bases at J, with 16 bases in the middle. This CDR3 spans 15 amino acids. This specimen was peripheral blood, taken on day 0 of AZD1222 vaccination. The chain uses TRBV6-5 and TRBJ2-2, with D perhaps matching TRBD1 (5 bases). This sequence originates from an adult in good health. The CDR3 region is CASIPTWQGTGELFF. The CDR3 bases are TGTGCCAGCATTCCGACCTGGCAGGGCACCGGGGAGCTGTTTTTT.